The clone carrying this T cell receptor (beta chain) was detected many times. According to the study, genomic DNA was the template for TCR beta VDJ and CDR3 profiling. MiXCR, run by TCRdb on the reads, gives a single entry per CDR3 protein. The sample holds fewer than 250,000 distinct CDR3 sequences, around 50% seen once. The sample belongs to a study of CD8+CD57+ T cells in acquired aplastic anemia. As for the study in general: CD4+ reads averaged around 9.9 million in healthy donors.

Losses at the gene ends were 7 bases for V and 3 bases for J; bases not matched to a gene: 6. The CDR3 sequence is 14 residues long. The germline CDR1 and CDR2 sequences are WSHSY and SAAADI. The rearrangement links TRBV10-2 to TRBJ1-1; 9 bases line up with TRBD1. The sample comprised sorted CD4+, CD8+, or CD8+CD57+ T cells (not recorded which) from PBMCs. The clonotype comes from a human donor in good health, serving as a control. CDR3 in DNA: TGCGCCAGCATGGGACAGGGTCCGGACACTGAAGCTTTCTTT. It translates to CASMGQGPDTEAFF.